One sample yielded the 21 T cell receptor beta chains listed below, sequenced in a study of blood T cell repertoires in COVID-19. The repertoire was sequenced with immunoSEQ multiplex PCR; TCRdb's copy has only in-frame clones and lacks some. This sample carries fewer than 250,000 clones, more than 85% of them seen once, and the ten largest clones take approximately 1.1%. The sequenced sample consisted of peripheral blood. The receptors originated from a man under 40 with acute or convalescent COVID-19.

The table lists this clone with a count of one. The chain uses TRBV4-1 and TRBJ2-3; D might be TRBD1 (6 bases). The germline CDR1 and CDR2 sequences are MGHRA and YSYEKL. The CDR3 length is 15 residues. Trimming removed 4 bases from V and 3 bases from J, with 14 bases in between. The CDR3, as DNA: TGCGCCAGCAGCCGAGACACAGGGAGTACAGATACGCAGTATTTT. It codes for CASSRDTGSTDTQYF.

This chain links TRBV30 with TRBJ1-1; D not resolved. The CDR3 is 14 residues long. The germline CDR1 and CDR2 sequences are GTSNPN and SVGIG (reference sequence). V dropped 5 bases and J dropped 5 bases, with 18 bases sitting between them. This CDR3 reads CAWAFGNRGTEAFF. The CDR3 DNA is TGTGCCTGGGCCTTCGGGAACCGGGGAACTGAAGCTTTCTTT.

The J gene is TRBJ1-2, the V gene TRBV30; 9 positions agree with TRBD1. Germline values: CDR1 GTSNPN, CDR2 SVGIG (reference sequence). V was pared by 5 bases and J by 7 bases, with 14 bases of the junction left unmatched. The CDR3 extends over 15 amino acids. The CDR3 DNA is TGTGCCTGGGCTCCGGGACAGGGATATTCTCGTGGCTACACCTTC. It translates to CAWAPGQGYSRGYTF.

The chain couples TRBV28 to TRBJ2-5; 11 positions agree with TRBD2. V trimming: 6 bases; J trimming: 5 bases; junction bases outside the gene matches: 11. This CDR3 spans 16 amino acids. Germline values: CDR1 MDHEN, CDR2 SYDVKM. DNA of the CDR3: TGTGCCAGCAGCTTTGTCGGGACTAGCGGCGGTGAGACCCAGTACTTC. It is translated as CASSFVGTSGGETQYF.

The chain is built from TRBV5-1 and TRBJ2-5, with TRBD2 identical over 10 bases. CDR1 is SGHRS, CDR2 YFSETQ, per germline. CDR3 length: 15 amino acids. V shed 9 bases, J shed 4 bases, and the junction held 12 bases outside the gene matches. Here the CDR3 DNA reads TGCGCCACAAAGACCAATAGCGGGGGGAGAGAGACCCAGTACTTC. It yields the protein CATKTNSGGRETQYF.

This rearrangement joins TRBV21-1 to TRBJ1-2; TRBD1 is the table's D call, not checked against the DNA. TRBV21-1 is a recognized pseudogene. The length of the CDR3 is 16 residues. The CDR3 coding sequence is TGTGCCAGCAGCAAAGGAGGGCTGACAGGGTGTGATGGCTACACCTTC. This translates into CASSKGGLTGCDGYTF.

This chain connects TRBV28 to TRBJ1-2; TRBD1 matches at 7 bases. Germline values: CDR1 MDHEN, CDR2 SYDVKM. This CDR3 contains 16 residues. V shed 3 bases, J shed 4 bases, and the junction held 11 bases outside the gene matches. CDR3 DNA sequence: TGTGCCAGCAGTTTGACGACCTCGGACAGGATCTATGGCTACACCTTC. Protein product: CASSLTTSDRIYGYTF.

The genes are TRBV29-1 and TRBJ1-2; a possible D gene is TRBD1 (5 bases). The CDR3 totals 11 residues. The V and J ends lost 4 bases and 4 bases respectively, with 7 bases between them. Germline values: CDR1 SQVTM, CDR2 ANQGSEA. The CDR3 bases are TGCAGCGTTGTTCAGGGCTATGGCTACACCTTC. Protein product: CSVVQGYGYTF. The whole variable domain, filled in from reference TRBV29-1 and TRBJ1-2, reads SAVISQKPSRDICQRGTSLTIQCQVDSQVTMMFWYRQQPGQSLTLIATANQGSEATYESGFVIDKFPISRPNLTFSTLTVSNMSPEDSSIYLCSVVQGYGYTFGSGTRLTVV.

V gene TRBV30 combines with J gene TRBJ2-2; 14 bases fit TRBD2. V dropped 1 base and J dropped 5; count of bases not matched to a gene: 0. The length of the CDR3 is 15 residues. Germline loops: CDR1 GTSNPN, CDR2 SVGIG (reference sequence). The chain's CDR3 is CAWSGTSGGTGELFF. In nucleotides, the CDR3 is TGTGCCTGGAGTGGGACTAGCGGGGGGACCGGGGAGCTGTTTTTT.

V is TRBV2 and J is TRBJ1-1; tentative D call: TRBD1 (5 bases). The V gene's germline CDR1 is SNHLY and CDR2 FYNNEI. The CDR3 has 11 residues. V was pared by 4 bases and J by 12 bases, with 12 bases between. CDR3 loop: CASSVGQVPFF. DNA of the CDR3: TGTGCCAGCAGTGTGGGGCAGGTTCCTTTCTTT. Full variable domain (outside the CDR3, taken from reference TRBV2 and TRBJ1-1): EPEVTQTPSHQVTQMGQEVILRCVPISNHLYFYWYRQILGQKVEFLVSFYNNEISEKSEIFDDQFSVERPDGSNFTLKIRSTKLEDSAMYFCASSVGQVPFFGQGTRLTVV.

The rearrangement joins TRBV2 to TRBJ1-2; 8 bases line up with TRBD1. With V trimmed by 4 bases and J by 5 bases, 9 bases remained unmatched. The CDR3 contains 15 residues. Germline-derived CDR1 and CDR2 are SNHLY and FYNNEI. The CDR3 DNA reads TGTGCCAGCAGTGTTATAGGACAGGGAGGGTATGGCTACACCTTC. This codes for CASSVIGQGGYGYTF. Using reference TRBV2 and TRBJ1-2 for the parts outside the CDR3, the full variable domain is EPEVTQTPSHQVTQMGQEVILRCVPISNHLYFYWYRQILGQKVEFLVSFYNNEISEKSEIFDDQFSVERPDGSNFTLKIRSTKLEDSAMYFCASSVIGQGGYGYTFGSGTRLTVV.

The chain links TRBV29-1 to TRBJ1-1; the D gene is possibly TRBD1 (5 bases). Germline CDR1 SQVTM, CDR2 ANQGSEA. Trimming left V 4 bases short and J 11 bases short, with 20 bases between. The length of the CDR3 is 13 residues. CDR3 in amino acids: CSVVLGRLEVAFF. As DNA, the CDR3 is TGCAGCGTTGTTTTGGGGCGGTTGGAAGTGGCTTTCTTT.

The gene calls are TRBV3-1 (or the pseudogene TRBV3-2) and TRBJ2-1; 11 nucleotides match TRBD2. Germline CDR1 LGHDT, CDR2 YNNKEL (reference sequence). This CDR3 has 16 amino acids. Trimming cost V 4 bases and J 7 bases; bases outside gene matches: 9. CDR3 nucleotides: TGTGCCAGCAGCCGCTTAACTAGCGGGAGTAAAAATGAGCAGTTCTTC. Translated, it gives CASSRLTSGSKNEQFF.

This clone was found once. The chain recombines TRBV30 with TRBJ1-4; 8 nucleotides align to TRBD1. Per germline, CDR1 GTSNPN and CDR2 SVGIG (reference sequence). This CDR3 has 15 residues. Trimming took 3 bases from V and 8 from J; bases not matched to a gene: 11. The CDR3 region is CAWRYPWAGGEKLFF. The CDR3 coding sequence is TGTGCCTGGAGATACCCCTGGGCAGGGGGCGAAAAACTGTTTTTT.

This chain joins TRBV29-1 and TRBJ1-1; TRBD1 is a possible D gene (6 bases). This CDR3 contains 13 residues. Germline loops: CDR1 SQVTM, CDR2 ANQGSEA. V was cut by 8 bases and J by 0 bases, with 13 bases left in between. CDR3 sequence (DNA): TGCAGCACCAGACAGGACCTGAACACTGAAGCTTTCTTT. Translated: CSTRQDLNTEAFF.

V usage is TRBV7-8 and J usage is TRBJ1-2, with TRBD1 identical over 8 bases. Trimming took 3 bases from V and 4 from J; bases not matched to a gene: 7. Germline V gene sequence: CDR1 SGHVS, CDR2 FQNEAQ. There are 15 residues in the CDR3. The CDR3: CASSFRQGLGYGYTF. CDR3 in DNA: TGTGCCAGCAGCTTTCGACAGGGGTTAGGCTATGGCTACACCTTC.

The CDR3 DNA reads as TGTGCCAGCAGTTCGCTTGGGACAGGGGTCGATGAGCAGTTCTTC. Translating gives CASSSLGTGVDEQFF. V and J are TRBV27 and TRBJ2-1, with 10 bases aligning to TRBD1. The V gene end was trimmed by 4 bases and the J gene end by 8 bases; junction bases not matched to a gene: 8. The CDR3 extends over 15 amino acids. CDR1 is MNHEY, CDR2 SMNVEV, per germline (reference sequence).

The CDR3 DNA follows: TGTGCCAGCAGTCCCAAGCTAGCGGGAGTTAAAAATGAGCAGTTCTTC. Translated: CASSPKLAGVKNEQFF. J is TRBJ2-1 and V is TRBV27, with 10 bases aligning to TRBD2. Germline V lookup: CDR1 MNHEY, CDR2 SMNVEV (reference sequence). The CDR3 spans 16 residues. V shed 5 bases, J shed 7 bases, and the junction held 11 bases outside the gene matches.

In this sample, this clone turned up once. The genes are TRBV5-1 and TRBJ2-5; D is perhaps TRBD1 (6 bases). Germline assignment: CDR1 SGHRS and CDR2 YFSETQ. The CDR3 sequence is 14 residues long. Trimming removed 5 bases from V and 2 bases from J, with 13 bases in between. CDR3 sequence (DNA): TGCGCCAGCAGGCCCATAGGGACACAAGAGACCCAGTACTTC. Its protein product is CASRPIGTQETQYF.

The chain recombines TRBV23-1 with TRBJ1-2; TRBD1 agrees at 8 bases. TRBV23-1 is treated as an ORF (open reading frame) with a function not yet certain. Trimming removed 4 bases from V and 4 bases from J; junction bases left unmatched: 8. The CDR3 has 15 amino acids. CDR3 bases: TGCGCCAGCAGTCCCGACAGGGGTTGGATCTATGGCTACACCTTC. Its protein product is CASSPDRGWIYGYTF.

This clone was picked up a small number of times. V is TRBV19 and J is TRBJ1-5; 8 positions agree with TRBD1. CDR1 and CDR2 (germline): LNHDA, SQIVND (reference sequence). This CDR3 is built from 17 residues. The J segment lost 6 bases and the V segment lost 5 bases, leaving 15 bases of the junction unmatched. The CDR3 region is CASSLTPTGAVGQPQHF. CDR3 DNA sequence: TGTGCCAGTAGTCTCACCCCGACAGGGGCGGTGGGTCAGCCCCAGCATTTT.